This T cell receptor (beta chain) was identified during a study of OX40 agonist ivuxolimab in advanced cancers. Germline assignment: CDR1 GTSNPN and CDR2 SVGIG (reference sequence). Trimming shortened V by 2 bases and J by 8 bases, and 9 bases separated the two germline ends. CDR3 length: 11 residues. Only in-frame clones appear in the TCRdb table, and some are missing; sequencing was by immunoSEQ multiplex PCR. The sample lists fewer than 100,000 clones, around four fifths occurring once. The rearrangement links TRBV30 to TRBJ1-2; the D is unclear. Material: CD4+ or CD8+ T cells sorted from blood, obtained in a trial of the OX40 agonist ivuxolimab. The clonotype originates from an adult with an advanced solid tumor such as melanoma, head and neck, liver or kidney cancer. CDR3 in amino acids: CAWSPLDGYTF. DNA of the CDR3: TGTGCCTGGAGTCCCCTGGACGGCTACACCTTC.